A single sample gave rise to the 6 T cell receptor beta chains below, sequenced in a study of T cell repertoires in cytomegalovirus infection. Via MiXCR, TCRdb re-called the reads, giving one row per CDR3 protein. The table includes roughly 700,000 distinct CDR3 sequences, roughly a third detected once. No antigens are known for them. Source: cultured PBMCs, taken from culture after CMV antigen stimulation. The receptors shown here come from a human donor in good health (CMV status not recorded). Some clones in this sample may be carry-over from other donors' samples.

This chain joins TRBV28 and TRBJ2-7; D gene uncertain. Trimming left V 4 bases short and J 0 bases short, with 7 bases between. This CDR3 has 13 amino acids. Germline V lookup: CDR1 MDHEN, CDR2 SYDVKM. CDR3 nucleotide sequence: TGTGCCAGCAGTTGGCCCTACTCCTACGAGCAGTACTTC. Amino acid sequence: CASSWPYSYEQYF.

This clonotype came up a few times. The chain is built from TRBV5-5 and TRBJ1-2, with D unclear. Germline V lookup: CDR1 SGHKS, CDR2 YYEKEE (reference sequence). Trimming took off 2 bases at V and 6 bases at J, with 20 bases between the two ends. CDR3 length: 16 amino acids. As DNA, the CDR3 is TGTGCCAGCAGCTTTCCATCGTACACAAGAATTAATGGCTACACCTTC. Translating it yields CASSFPSYTRINGYTF.

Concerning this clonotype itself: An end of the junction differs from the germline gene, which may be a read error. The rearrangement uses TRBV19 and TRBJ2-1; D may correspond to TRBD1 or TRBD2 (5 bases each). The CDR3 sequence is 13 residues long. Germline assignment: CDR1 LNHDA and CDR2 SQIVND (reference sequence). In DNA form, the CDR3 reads TGTGCCAGTAGTCCCTCCGACAGCCAGGTGAGGGTCTTC. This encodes CASSPSDSQVRVF.

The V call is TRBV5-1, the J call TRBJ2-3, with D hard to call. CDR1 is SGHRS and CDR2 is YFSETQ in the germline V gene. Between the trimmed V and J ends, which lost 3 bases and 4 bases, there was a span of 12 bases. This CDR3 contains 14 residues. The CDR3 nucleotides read TGCGCCAGCAGCTCCGGATTTCCGGCAGATACGCAGTATTTT. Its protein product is CASSSGFPADTQYF.

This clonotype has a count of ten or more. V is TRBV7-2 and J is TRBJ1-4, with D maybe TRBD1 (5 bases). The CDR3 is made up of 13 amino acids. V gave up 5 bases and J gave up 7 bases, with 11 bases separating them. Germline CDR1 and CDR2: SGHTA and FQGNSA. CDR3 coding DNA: TGTGCCAGCAGCCCAGGGTACAGTGAAAAACTGTTTTTT. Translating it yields CASSPGYSEKLFF.

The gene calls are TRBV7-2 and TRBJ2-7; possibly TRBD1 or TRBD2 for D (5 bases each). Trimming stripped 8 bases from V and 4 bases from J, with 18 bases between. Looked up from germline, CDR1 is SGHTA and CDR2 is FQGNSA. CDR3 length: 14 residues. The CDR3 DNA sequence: TGTGCCAGCCGAACCTCGGGACCGCAGTACGAGCAGTACTTC. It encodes CASRTSGPQYEQYF.